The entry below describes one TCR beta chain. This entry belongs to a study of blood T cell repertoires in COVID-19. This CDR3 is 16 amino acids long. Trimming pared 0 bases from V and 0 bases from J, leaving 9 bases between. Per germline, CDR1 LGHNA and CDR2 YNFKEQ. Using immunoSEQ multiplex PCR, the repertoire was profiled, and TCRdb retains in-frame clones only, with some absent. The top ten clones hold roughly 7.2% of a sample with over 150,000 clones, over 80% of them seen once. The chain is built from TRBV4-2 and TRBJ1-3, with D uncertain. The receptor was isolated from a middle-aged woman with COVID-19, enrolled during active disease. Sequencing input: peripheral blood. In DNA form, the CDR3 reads TGTGCCAGCAGCCAAGATAGGCGGGACTCTGGAAACACCATATATTTT. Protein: CASSQDRRDSGNTIYF.